This entry lists 31 T cell receptor beta chains sequenced from one sample in a study of blood T cell repertoires in COVID-19. Assay: immunoSEQ multiplex PCR; the TCRdb copy retains only in-frame clones and omits some. In the table there are tens of thousands of clones, about 80% of which are singletons. The sample comprised peripheral blood. These receptors were taken from a man aged 50-60 years with active or convalescent COVID-19.

The chain employs TRBV5-1 and TRBJ1-1; possibly TRBD1 for D (6 bases). Germline V gene lookup returns CDR1 SGHRS and CDR2 YFSETQ. The ends were cut back, 1 base at V and 9 bases at J, with 13 bases in the middle. This CDR3 spans 13 amino acids. The CDR3 DNA follows: TGCGCCAGCAGCTTGACCGAACAGGGCCAAGCTTTCTTT. As protein: CASSLTEQGQAFF.

This clone was found once. This rearrangement joins TRBV6-5 to TRBJ1-1; 9 bases are shared with TRBD1. V shed 5 bases, J shed 2 bases, and the junction held 3 bases outside the gene matches. Germline CDR1 is MNHEY and CDR2 is SVGAGI. This CDR3 has 14 residues. Here the CDR3 reads CASSRDRVNTEAFF. The CDR3 DNA follows: TGTGCCAGCAGTCGGGACAGGGTAAACACTGAAGCTTTCTTT.

V usage is TRBV25-1 and J usage is TRBJ1-1; the D gene is possibly TRBD1 (5 bases). The CDR3 is 15 amino acids. Germline-derived CDR1 and CDR2 are MGHDK and SYGVNS. Trimming shortened V by 1 base and J by 0 bases, and 9 bases separated the two germline ends. CDR3 DNA: TGTGCCAGCAGTGAATCTGACAGAATGAACACTGAAGCTTTCTTT. It is translated as CASSESDRMNTEAFF.

This rearrangement joins TRBV6-6 to TRBJ2-1; 9 bases map to TRBD2. With 2 bases clipped from V and 8 bases from J, the junction kept 4 bases outside the gene matches. This CDR3 is built from 14 residues. Germline CDR1 is MNHNY and CDR2 is SVGAGI (reference sequence). CDR3 loop: CASSYGRGGYEQFF. CDR3 DNA: TGTGCCAGCAGTTACGGGCGGGGGGGCTATGAGCAGTTCTTC.

The genes are TRBV13 and TRBJ2-1, with TRBD2 identical over 10 bases. Germline CDR1 reads PRHDT; CDR2 reads FYEKMQ (reference sequence). Trimming took 5 bases from V and 10 from J; bases not matched to a gene: 14. The CDR3 totals 16 residues. CDR3 region: CASSPRSSGGDREQFF. The CDR3, as DNA: TGTGCCAGCAGCCCCCGGTCCAGCGGGGGGGATCGGGAGCAGTTCTTC. Drawing the rest from reference TRBV13 and TRBJ2-1, the complete variable domain is AAGVIQSPRHLIKEKRETATLKCYPIPRHDTVYWYQQGPGQDPQFLISFYEKMQSDKGSIPDRFSAQQFSDYHSELNMSSLELGDSALYFCASSPRSSGGDREQFFGPGTRLTVL.

Only a few counts were recorded for this clone. The chain uses TRBV6-4 and TRBJ1-5; D gene unclear. This CDR3 comprises 15 residues. The ends were cut back, 6 bases at V and 2 bases at J, with 14 bases in the middle. Looked up from germline, CDR1 is MRHNA and CDR2 is SNTAGT. The CDR3 region is CASRSVLYGNQPQHF. DNA of the CDR3: TGTGCCAGCAGGAGCGTTCTATACGGCAATCAGCCCCAGCATTTT.

This clone was detected only a few times. The V gene is TRBV19, the J gene TRBJ1-3; D not resolved. Germline V gene data show CDR1 as LNHDA and CDR2 as SQIVND (reference sequence). This CDR3 spans 14 amino acids. V shed 7 bases and J shed 6 bases, with 16 bases lying between them. The CDR3 spells CASTRQRDLNTIYF. In DNA form, the CDR3 reads TGTGCCAGTACCCGCCAGCGGGATTTAAACACCATATATTTT.

In regard to this clone: One junction end does not reproduce the germline sequence, and a read error may be involved. The J gene is TRBJ2-5, the V gene TRBV27, with TRBD1 as a possible D gene (5 bases). CDR3 length equals 11 residues. Germline CDR1 reads MNHEY; CDR2 reads SMNVEV (reference sequence). DNA of the CDR3: TGCGCGAGACCCCGCCAGGGGACCCAGTACTTC. As protein: CARPRQGTQYF.

This chain joins TRBV30 and TRBJ1-1, with 7 bases lining up with TRBD1. The length of the CDR3 is 12 residues. Germline V gene sequence: CDR1 GTSNPN, CDR2 SVGIG (reference sequence). Germline trimming cut 4 bases from V and 6 bases from J; bases unmatched to any gene: 5. The CDR3 coding sequence is TGTGCCTGGACCCCCAGGGGGGCTGAAGCTTTCTTT. The encoded protein is CAWTPRGAEAFF.

The chain joins TRBV27 to TRBJ2-5; D is unresolved. Trimming took off 2 bases at V and 5 bases at J, with 12 bases between the two ends. The CDR3 runs 14 residues. The germline CDR1 and CDR2 sequences are MNHEY and SMNVEV (reference sequence). The CDR3 reads CASSLVASSETQYF. CDR3 nucleotide sequence: TGTGCCAGCAGTTTAGTAGCTAGTTCTGAGACCCAGTACTTC.

The V and J genes are TRBV11-3 and TRBJ2-1, with 9 bases lining up with TRBD2. Germline V gives CDR1 SGHNT, CDR2 YENEEA. The CDR3 runs 15 residues. V was clipped by 4 bases and J by 9 bases; unmatched bases: 10. Here the CDR3 reads CASSSRTSAESEQFF. The CDR3 nucleotides are TGTGCCAGCAGCTCCAGGACTAGCGCGGAGAGTGAGCAGTTCTTC.

The gene calls are TRBV18 and TRBJ2-7, with 9 nucleotides matching TRBD1. From germline, CDR1 is KGHSH and CDR2 LQKENI. This CDR3 contains 15 residues. J lost 5 bases, V lost 3 bases, and 8 bases had no gene match. CDR3 region: CASSPLDRGGNEQYF. The CDR3 DNA follows: TGTGCCAGCTCACCCCTCGACAGGGGGGGTAACGAGCAGTACTTC.

The chain employs TRBV7-8 and TRBJ1-2; 9 bases match TRBD1. The ends lost 5 bases at V and 7 bases at J; junction bases unmatched: 11. The germline V gene encodes CDR1 SGHVS and CDR2 FQNEAQ. The CDR3 has 15 amino acids. The DNA of the CDR3 is TGTGCCAGCAGCCCGTGGACAGGGGTCTCATCTGGCTACACCTTC. Its translation is CASSPWTGVSSGYTF.

The chain couples TRBV2 to TRBJ2-3; 7 nucleotides agree with TRBD2. Germline V gene lookup returns CDR1 SNHLY and CDR2 FYNNEI. The CDR3 runs to 16 residues. Trimming took 5 bases from V and 4 from J; bases not matched to a gene: 12. This chain's CDR3 is CASSTQPAGRADTQYF. DNA for the CDR3: TGTGCCAGCAGTACCCAGCCAGCGGGGAGGGCAGATACGCAGTATTTT.

The chain couples TRBV10-3 to TRBJ2-3, with TRBD2 matching over 13 bases. From germline, CDR1 is ENHRY and CDR2 SYGVKD. V trimming: 7 bases; J trimming: 7 bases; junction bases outside the gene matches: 8. The CDR3 runs 15 residues. In DNA form, the CDR3 reads TGTGCCATCATGCCAACTAGCGGGGGGGCAAATACGCAGTATTTT. This gives the protein CAIMPTSGGANTQYF.

The chain uses TRBV7-2 and TRBJ2-3; the match to TRBD2 covers 7 bases. The ends lost 5 bases at V and 4 bases at J; junction bases unmatched: 6. The CDR3 consists of 14 residues. Germline CDR1 is SGHTA and CDR2 is FQGNSA. The CDR3 reads CASSLKTSSDTQYF. The CDR3 DNA sequence: TGTGCCAGCAGCCTCAAGACTAGCTCAGATACGCAGTATTTT.

This clone was seen only a few times. V is TRBV27 and J is TRBJ2-7, with 7 positions matching TRBD1. Trimming took 3 bases from V and 4 from J; bases not matched to a gene: 15. CDR3 length: 17 amino acids. Germline CDR1 MNHEY, CDR2 SMNVEV (reference sequence). This chain's CDR3 is CASSLVYGDSRTYEQYF. In nucleotides, the CDR3 is TGTGCCAGCAGTTTGGTGTACGGGGACAGCAGAACTTACGAGCAGTACTTC.

The chain couples TRBV5-8 to TRBJ2-5; TRBD2 matches 12 bases. Trimming removed 3 bases from V and 5 bases from J; junction bases left unmatched: 8. The CDR3 covers 16 residues. The germline CDR1 and CDR2 sequences are SGHTS and YDEGEE. DNA for the CDR3: TGTGCCAGCAGCTCGACGTGGACTAGCGGGGATGAGACCCAGTACTTC. It codes for CASSSTWTSGDETQYF.

V gene TRBV7-2 combines with J gene TRBJ2-5; 13 positions match TRBD2. CDR3 length: 15 amino acids. CDR1 is SGHTA, CDR2 FQGNSA, per germline. V lost 7 bases to trimming and J lost 4 bases; unmatched junction nucleotides: 6. Here the CDR3 DNA reads TGTGCCAGCAACTGGGGGACTAGCGGGGCAGAGACCCAGTACTTC. Translated: CASNWGTSGAETQYF. Full variable domain (missing parts from reference TRBV7-2 and TRBJ2-5): GAGVSQSPSNKVTEKGKDVELRCDPISGHTALYWYRQSLGQGLEFLIYFQGNSAPDKSGLPSDRFSAERTGGSVSTLTIQRTQQEDSAVYLCASNWGTSGAETQYFGPGTRLLVL.

This chain links TRBV10-3 with TRBJ2-5, with TRBD2 identical over 14 bases. The germline V gene has CDR1 ENHRY and CDR2 SYGVKD. The CDR3 is 20 residues long. The V and J ends lost 3 bases and 8 bases, in that order; junction bases with no gene match: 20. The CDR3 spells CAISDWGTSGGRGLGRTQYF. CDR3 nucleotide sequence: TGTGCCATCAGTGATTGGGGGACTAGCGGGGGACGCGGGCTAGGGAGAACCCAGTACTTC.

The genes are TRBV6-5 and TRBJ1-1, with 7 positions matching TRBD1. The CDR3 has 15 residues. V was clipped by 6 bases and J by 1 base; unmatched bases: 8. CDR1 MNHEY and CDR2 SVGAGI come from the germline V gene. CDR3 amino acids: CASSRAGTANTEAFF. The CDR3 DNA follows: TGTGCCAGCAGCCGAGCCGGGACAGCGAACACTGAAGCTTTCTTT.

This chain joins TRBV6-2 or TRBV6-3 and TRBJ1-6; tentative D call: TRBD1 (5 bases). From germline, CDR1 is MNHEY and CDR2 SVGEGT. V shed 5 bases and J shed 6 bases, with 8 bases lying between them. The CDR3 is 13 residues long. The CDR3 coding sequence is TGTGCCAGCAGTACGACAGTTAATTCACCCCTCCACTTT. As protein: CASSTTVNSPLHF.

V usage is TRBV9 and J usage is TRBJ2-3; a possible D gene is TRBD1 (5 bases). Trimming removed 0 bases from V and 2 bases from J, with 10 bases in between. CDR1 and CDR2 from the germline V gene are SGDLS and YYNGEE. CDR3 length: 15 amino acids. The CDR3 loop is CASSVVGHNTDTQYF. The DNA for the CDR3 is TGTGCCAGCAGCGTAGTTGGACACAACACAGATACGCAGTATTTT.

The rearrangement links TRBV9 to TRBJ2-7; possible D gene TRBD1, 6 bases. In germline, CDR1 is SGDLS, CDR2 YYNGEE. There are 17 residues in the CDR3. The V gene lost 0 bases and the J gene lost 2 bases, with 18 bases spanning the gap. The CDR3 DNA is TGTGCCAGCAGCGTAGGGGCAGGGGCTGTATATACCTACGAGCAGTACTTC. It codes for CASSVGAGAVYTYEQYF.

This rearrangement joins TRBV9 to TRBJ1-2, with no clear D. Between the trimmed V and J ends, which lost 1 base and 4 bases, there was a span of 11 bases. CDR1 and CDR2 from the germline V gene are SGDLS and YYNGEE. The CDR3 sequence is 14 residues long. The CDR3 is CASSVPNSPYGYTF. In DNA, the CDR3 is TGTGCCAGCAGCGTACCTAATAGTCCCTATGGCTACACCTTC.

The chain joins TRBV5-6 to TRBJ1-2, with D possibly TRBD1 on 5 matching bases. V gave up 0 bases and J gave up 6 bases, with 15 bases separating them. Germline-derived CDR1 and CDR2 are SGHDT and YYEEEE. The CDR3 spans 15 residues. The CDR3 spells CASSLAQGGINGYTF. The DNA of the CDR3 is TGTGCCAGCAGCTTGGCTCAGGGCGGAATCAATGGCTACACCTTC.

This sequence joins TRBV7-2 and TRBJ2-7, with 11 bases that match TRBD2. This CDR3 is 17 amino acids long. The V gene's germline CDR1 is SGHTA and CDR2 FQGNSA. V shed 1 base, J shed 0 bases, and the junction held 5 bases outside the gene matches. The chain's CDR3 is CASSLGLAGGTSYEQYF. Here the CDR3 DNA reads TGTGCCAGCAGCTTAGGGCTAGCGGGGGGTACCTCCTACGAGCAGTACTTC.

J is TRBJ1-4 and V is TRBV3-1 (or the pseudogene TRBV3-2), with TRBD1 matching over 7 bases. The CDR3 totals 17 residues. Germline CDR1 is LGHDT and CDR2 is YNNKEL (reference sequence). J gave up 0 bases and V 7 bases, and 11 bases lay outside the gene matches. CDR3 residues: CASTFQRGPATNEKLFF. CDR3 DNA sequence: TGTGCCAGCACCTTTCAGAGGGGGCCAGCAACTAATGAAAAACTGTTTTTT.

This clone was counted only a few times. V gene TRBV12-5 combines with J gene TRBJ2-1, with TRBD1 as a possible D gene (5 bases). The CDR3 has 12 amino acids. Germline assignment: CDR1 LGHNT and CDR2 FRNRAP. The V and J ends lost 2 bases and 10 bases respectively, with 9 bases between them. The DNA for the CDR3 is TGTGCTAGTGGTTTGAAGGGGAACGAGCAGTTCTTC. It is translated as CASGLKGNEQFF.

This chain joins TRBV24-1 and TRBJ2-1; 10 positions match TRBD1. The J segment lost 7 bases and the V segment lost 3 bases, leaving 5 bases of the junction unmatched. The CDR3 extends over 15 amino acids. CDR1 and CDR2 (germline): KGHDR, SFDVKD. The DNA for the CDR3 is TGTGCCACCAGTGATCCGGGACAGGGGACTAATGAGCAGTTCTTC. Protein: CATSDPGQGTNEQFF.

The V and J genes are TRBV24-1 and TRBJ2-3; 9 bases are a match to TRBD2. Germline loops: CDR1 KGHDR, CDR2 SFDVKD. Trimming took 9 bases from V and 3 from J; bases not matched to a gene: 6. The CDR3 has 14 residues. The CDR3 nucleotides are TGTGCCACCCAGGCGGGGGGGCTTACAGATACGCAGTATTTT. Translating it yields CATQAGGLTDTQYF.